One sample yielded the 3 T cell receptor beta chains listed below, sequenced in a study of blood T cell repertoires in COVID-19 (dated by TCRdb to 2020 to 2021). Libraries were prepared through the immunoSEQ multiplex PCR assay. The source is immuneACCESS, and TCRdb retained only in-frame sequences with V and J called. Part of the clones is not carried over; for the studies checked, unresolved V genes explain less than half of this, and the remainder is unexplained. The sample includes about 160,000 clones, with approximately 81% observed a single time. The ten largest account for 3% to 4% of the sample. Specimen: peripheral blood. Source of these receptors: a human donor with acute or convalescent COVID-19. The donor label of this sample is uncertain.

The rearrangement joins TRBV6-1 to TRBJ1-3; 9 bases agree with TRBD1. V trimming: 4 bases; J trimming: 0 bases; junction bases outside the gene matches: 4. Germline V gives CDR1 MNHNS, CDR2 SASEGT. This CDR3 spans 16 amino acids. CDR3: CASSVTGGNSGNTIYF. As DNA, the CDR3 is TGTGCCAGCAGTGTTACAGGGGGCAACTCTGGAAACACCATATATTTT.

V is TRBV11-2 and J is TRBJ1-3; 7 positions agree with TRBD1. Germline CDR1 reads SGHAT; CDR2 reads FQNNGV. This CDR3 is 16 amino acids long. Germline trimming cut 2 bases from V and 3 bases from J; bases unmatched to any gene: 7. This CDR3 reads CASSLLAGGHGNTIYF. The CDR3 DNA sequence: TGTGCCAGCAGCTTACTCGCAGGGGGGCATGGAAACACCATATATTTT.

The chain is built from TRBV9 and TRBJ1-3; 7 bases line up with TRBD1. The CDR3 loop spans 14 amino acids. J gave up 2 bases and V 3 bases, and 2 bases lay outside the gene matches. Germline assignment: CDR1 SGDLS and CDR2 YYNGEE. This CDR3 reads CASSAQGAGNTIYF. In DNA, the CDR3 is TGTGCCAGCAGCGCCCAGGGGGCTGGAAACACCATATATTTT.